This TCR beta chain was retrieved from a study of blood T cell repertoires in COVID-19. The repertoire was sequenced with immunoSEQ multiplex PCR; TCRdb's copy has only in-frame clones and lacks some. Here the sample spans a few hundred thousand clones, approximately 90% being singletons. CDR3 length equals 17 residues. V trimming: 2 bases; J trimming: 7 bases; junction bases outside the gene matches: 6. Germline V gene lookup returns CDR1 LNHDA and CDR2 SQIVND (reference sequence). The sequencing input was PBMCs or T cells enriched from blood (not recorded which). The source of this sequence is a man aged 25 to 45 who had recovered from COVID-19. The chain recombines TRBV19 with TRBJ1-6; TRBD1 agrees at 12 bases. The CDR3, as DNA: TGTGCCAGTAGTATAATGGGACAGGGGGCGCGGAATTCACCCCTCCACTTT. Protein: CASSIMGQGARNSPLHF.